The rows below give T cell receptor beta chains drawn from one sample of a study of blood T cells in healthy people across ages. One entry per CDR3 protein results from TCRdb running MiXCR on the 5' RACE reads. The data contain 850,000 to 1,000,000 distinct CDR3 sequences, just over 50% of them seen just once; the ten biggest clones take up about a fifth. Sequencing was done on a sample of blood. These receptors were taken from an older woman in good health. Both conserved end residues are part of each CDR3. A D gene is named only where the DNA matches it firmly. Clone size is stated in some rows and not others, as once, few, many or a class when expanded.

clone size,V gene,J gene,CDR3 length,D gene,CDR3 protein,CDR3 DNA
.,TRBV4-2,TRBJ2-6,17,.,CASTKGAGGAGANVLTF,TGTGCCAGCACCAAAGGGGCCGGCGGGGCTGGGGCCAACGTCCTGACTTTC
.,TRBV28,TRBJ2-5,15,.,CASSSTPHSWETQYF,TGTGCCAGCAGCTCCACCCCCCATAGCTGGGAGACCCAGTACTTC
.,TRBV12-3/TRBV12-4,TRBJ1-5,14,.,CASSQNPGSQPQHF,TGTGCCAGCAGCCAAAACCCAGGGAGCCAGCCCCAGCATTTT
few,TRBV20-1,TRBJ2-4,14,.,CSAVRPVGINIQYF,TGCAGTGCGGTCCGGCCTGTTGGTATCAACATTCAGTACTTC
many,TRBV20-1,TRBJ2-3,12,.,CSARRDLDTQYF,TGCAGTGCTCGGCGGGACTTAGATACGCAGTATTTT
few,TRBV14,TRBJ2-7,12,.,CASSRKVDEQYF,TGTGCCAGCAGCCGGAAGGTGGACGAGCAGTACTTC
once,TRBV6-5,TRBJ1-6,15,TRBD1,CASSYSTGFDSPLHF,TGTGCCAGCAGTTACTCGACAGGGTTTGATTCACCCCTCCACTTT
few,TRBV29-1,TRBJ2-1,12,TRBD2,CSARTSPNEQFF,TGCAGCGCAAGGACTAGTCCCAATGAGCAGTTCTTC
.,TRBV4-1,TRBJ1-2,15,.,CASSQEVGSNYGYTF,TGCGCCAGCAGCCAAGAAGTAGGGTCTAACTATGGCTACACCTTC
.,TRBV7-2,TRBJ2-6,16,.,CASSKTGRSGANVLTF,TGTGCCAGCAGCAAAACAGGGAGGTCTGGGGCCAACGTCCTGACTTTC
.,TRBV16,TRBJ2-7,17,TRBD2,CASSASFSGRFSYEQYF,TGTGCCAGCAGCGCCTCCTTTAGCGGGAGGTTCTCCTACGAGCAGTACTTC
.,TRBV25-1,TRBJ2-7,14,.,CASSEYWRDHEQYF,TGTGCCAGCAGTGAATACTGGAGAGACCACGAGCAGTACTTC
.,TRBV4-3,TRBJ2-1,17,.,CASSPDSGFRPNGEQFF,TGCGCCAGCAGCCCTGACTCTGGCTTCAGGCCTAACGGGGAGCAGTTCTTC
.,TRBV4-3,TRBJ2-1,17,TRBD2,CASSQDQASGRANEQFF,TGCGCCAGCAGCCAAGATCAGGCTAGCGGGAGGGCTAATGAGCAGTTCTTC
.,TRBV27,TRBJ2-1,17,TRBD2,CASSHTPLAGVGNEQFF,TGTGCCAGCAGTCATACCCCACTAGCGGGAGTTGGTAATGAGCAGTTCTTC
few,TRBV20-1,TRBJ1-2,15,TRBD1,CSAGIRDRGRDGYTF,TGCAGTGCTGGCATCCGGGACAGGGGGCGAGATGGCTACACCTTC
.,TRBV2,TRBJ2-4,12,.,CASSLDRWEQYF,TGTGCCAGCAGTTTAGACCGTTGGGAGCAGTACTTC
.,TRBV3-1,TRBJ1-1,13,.,CASSQGSADEAFF,TGTGCCAGCAGCCAAGGATCGGCAGATGAAGCTTTCTTT
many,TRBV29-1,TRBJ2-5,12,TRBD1,CSHSRQGETQYF,TGCAGCCACAGCCGACAGGGCGAGACCCAGTACTTC
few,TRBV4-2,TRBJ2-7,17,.,CASSLKPATSLAYEQYF,TGTGCCAGCAGCCTAAAACCGGCTACCTCCCTAGCCTACGAGCAGTACTTC
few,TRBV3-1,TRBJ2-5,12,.,CASSQESRGQYF,TGTGCCAGCAGCCAAGAAAGCCGTGGGCAGTACTTC
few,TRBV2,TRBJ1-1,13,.,CASLRDTHTEAFF,TGTGCCAGCCTCCGGGACACCCACACTGAAGCTTTCTTT
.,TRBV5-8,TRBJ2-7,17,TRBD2,CASSLAFGLASSYEQYF,TGTGCCAGCAGCTTGGCTTTCGGACTAGCAAGCTCCTACGAGCAGTACTTC
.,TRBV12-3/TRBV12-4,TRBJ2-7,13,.,CASSNGRTYEQYF,TGTGCCAGCAGTAACGGACGGACCTACGAGCAGTACTTC
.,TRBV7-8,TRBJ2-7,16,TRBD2,CASSLGLALDYNEQYF,TGTGCCAGCAGCTTAGGACTAGCGTTAGACTACAATGAGCAGTACTTC
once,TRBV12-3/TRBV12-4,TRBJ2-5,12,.,CASRVRGETQYF,TGTGCCAGCAGAGTGAGGGGAGAGACCCAGTACTTC
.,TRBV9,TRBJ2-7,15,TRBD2,CASSVTAGGPYEQYF,TGTGCCAGCAGCGTAACAGCGGGAGGGCCCTACGAGCAGTACTTC
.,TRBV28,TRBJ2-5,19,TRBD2,CASSLRGLAGGTYEETQYF,TGTGCCAGCAGTCTCCGGGGGCTAGCGGGAGGGACGTATGAAGAGACCCAGTACTTC
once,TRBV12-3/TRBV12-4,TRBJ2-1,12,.,CASEGLGHEQFF,TGTGCCAGTGAAGGCTTGGGCCATGAGCAGTTCTTC
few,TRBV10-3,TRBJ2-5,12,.,CAGGQGLETQYF,TGTGCCGGGGGGCAGGGGTTGGAGACCCAGTACTTC
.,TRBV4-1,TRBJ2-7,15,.,CASSPNIRDPYEQYF,TGCGCCAGCAGCCCAAATATCCGGGATCCCTACGAGCAGTACTTC
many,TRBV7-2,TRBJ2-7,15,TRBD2,CASSLGGLAVYEQYF,TGTGCCAGCAGTTTGGGAGGACTAGCGGTCTACGAGCAGTACTTC
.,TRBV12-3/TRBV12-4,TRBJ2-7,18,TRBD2,CASSLSRTSGRANYEQYF,TGTGCCAGCAGCCTCAGCCGGACTAGCGGGAGGGCAAACTACGAGCAGTACTTC
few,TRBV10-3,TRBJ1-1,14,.,CAISEGTDQDEAFF,TGTGCCATCAGTGAGGGGACCGACCAAGATGAAGCTTTCTTT
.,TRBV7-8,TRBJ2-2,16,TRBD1,CASSIRDRGLAGELFF,TGTGCCAGCAGCATAAGGGACAGGGGGCTTGCCGGGGAGCTGTTTTTT
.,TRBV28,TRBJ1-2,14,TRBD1,CASSRPGTGYGYTF,TGTGCCAGCAGTCGTCCCGGGACAGGTTATGGCTACACCTTC
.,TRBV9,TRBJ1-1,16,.,CASSVSNRFSGTEAFF,TGTGCCAGCAGCGTATCAAACAGGTTCTCCGGGACTGAAGCTTTCTTT
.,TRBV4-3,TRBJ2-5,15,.,CASSQGSSGQETQYF,TGTGCCAGCAGCCAAGGTAGTAGCGGCCAAGAGACCCAGTACTTC
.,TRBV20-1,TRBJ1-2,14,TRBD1,CSVPAGQVNYGYTF,TGCAGTGTCCCCGCTGGACAGGTCAACTATGGCTACACCTTC
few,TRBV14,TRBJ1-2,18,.,CASSHRGREGSGNYGYTF,TGTGCCAGCAGCCATCGCGGTAGAGAGGGTTCTGGCAACTATGGCTACACCTTC
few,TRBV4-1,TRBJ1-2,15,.,CASSPRQDINYGYTF,TGCGCCAGCAGCCCCCGGCAGGATATAAACTATGGCTACACCTTC
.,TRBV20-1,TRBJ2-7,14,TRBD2,CSSPGTSGGYEQYF,TGCAGTTCGCCTGGGACTAGCGGGGGCTACGAGCAGTACTTC
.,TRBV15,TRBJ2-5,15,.,CATSRLSGVGETQYF,TGTGCCACCAGCAGATTGTCGGGAGTCGGCGAGACCCAGTACTTC
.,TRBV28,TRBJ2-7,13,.,CASSLGQNDEQYF,TGTGCCAGCAGTTTGGGCCAGAACGACGAGCAGTACTTC
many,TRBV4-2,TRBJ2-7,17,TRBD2,CASSQEQLAGSSYEQYF,TGTGCCAGCAGCCAAGAGCAGCTAGCGGGGAGCTCCTACGAGCAGTACTTC
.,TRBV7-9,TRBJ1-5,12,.,CASSPGDYPQHF,TGTGCCAGCAGCCCAGGGGACTATCCCCAGCATTTT
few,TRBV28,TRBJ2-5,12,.,CASSEREETQYF,TGTGCCAGCAGTGAAAGGGAAGAGACCCAGTACTTC
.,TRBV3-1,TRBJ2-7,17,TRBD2,CASSQDWSSGFSYEQYF,TGTGCCAGCAGCCAAGATTGGTCTAGCGGCTTCTCCTACGAGCAGTACTTC
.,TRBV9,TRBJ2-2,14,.,CASSPDWNTGELFF,TGTGCCAGCAGCCCGGACTGGAACACCGGGGAGCTGTTTTTT
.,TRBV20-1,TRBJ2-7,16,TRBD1,CSARDRYRGHFDEQYF,TGCAGTGCTAGAGATCGGTACAGGGGGCATTTTGATGAGCAGTACTTC
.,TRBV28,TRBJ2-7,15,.,CASETTGTKSYEQYF,TGTGCCAGCGAGACCACCGGGACGAAGTCCTACGAGCAGTACTTC
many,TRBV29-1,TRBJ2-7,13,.,CSVEESRSYEQYF,TGCAGCGTTGAAGAGTCCCGGAGCTACGAGCAGTACTTC
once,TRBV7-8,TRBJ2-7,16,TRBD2,CASSLGSPAGGYEQYF,TGTGCCAGCAGCTTAGGAAGCCCAGCGGGAGGCTACGAGCAGTACTTC
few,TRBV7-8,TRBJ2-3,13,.,CASSKPSTDTQYF,TGTGCCAGCAGCAAGCCTAGCACAGATACGCAGTATTTT
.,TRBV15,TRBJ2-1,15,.,CATSRVREWRNEQFF,TGTGCCACCAGCAGAGTCCGGGAGTGGCGTAATGAGCAGTTCTTC
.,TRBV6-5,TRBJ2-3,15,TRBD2,CASTPLAGGTDTQYF,TGTGCCAGCACGCCCCTAGCGGGGGGCACAGATACGCAGTATTTT
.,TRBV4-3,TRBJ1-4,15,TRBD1,CASSQASGGSEKLFF,TGCGCCAGCAGCCAAGCTTCAGGGGGCAGTGAAAAACTGTTTTTT
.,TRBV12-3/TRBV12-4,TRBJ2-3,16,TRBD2,CASSFSLAGDTDTQYF,TGTGCCAGCAGTTTTTCTCTAGCGGGGGACACAGATACGCAGTATTTT